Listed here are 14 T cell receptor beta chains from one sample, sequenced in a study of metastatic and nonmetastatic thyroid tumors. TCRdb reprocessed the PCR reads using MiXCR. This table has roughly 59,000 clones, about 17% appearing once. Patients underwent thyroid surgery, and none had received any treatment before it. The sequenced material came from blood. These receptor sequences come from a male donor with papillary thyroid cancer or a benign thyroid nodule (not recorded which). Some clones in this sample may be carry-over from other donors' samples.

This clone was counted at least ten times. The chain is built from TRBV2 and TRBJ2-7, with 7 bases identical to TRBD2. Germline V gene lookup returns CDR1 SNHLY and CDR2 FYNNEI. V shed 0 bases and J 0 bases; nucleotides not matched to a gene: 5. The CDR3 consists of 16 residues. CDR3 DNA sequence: TGTGCCAGCAGTGAAGCGCTGGGACTAAGCTCCTACGAGCAGTACTTC. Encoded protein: CASSEALGLSSYEQYF. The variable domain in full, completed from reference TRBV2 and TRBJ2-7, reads EPEVTQTPSHQVTQMGQEVILRCVPISNHLYFYWYRQILGQKVEFLVSFYNNEISEKSEIFDDQFSVERPDGSNFTLKIRSTKLEDSAMYFCASSEALGLSSYEQYFGPGTRLTVT.

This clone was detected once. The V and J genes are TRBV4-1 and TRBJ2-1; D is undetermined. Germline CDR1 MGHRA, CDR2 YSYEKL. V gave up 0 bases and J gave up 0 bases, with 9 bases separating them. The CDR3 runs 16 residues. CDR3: CASSQEIRPSYNEQFF. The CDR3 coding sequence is TGCGCCAGCAGCCAAGAGATACGTCCCTCCTACAATGAGCAGTTCTTC.

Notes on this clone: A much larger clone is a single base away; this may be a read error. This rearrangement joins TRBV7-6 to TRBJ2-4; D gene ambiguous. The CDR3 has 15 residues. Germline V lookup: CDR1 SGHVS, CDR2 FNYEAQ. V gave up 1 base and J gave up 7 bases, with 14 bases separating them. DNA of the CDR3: TGTGCCAGCAGCTTAGGACACGGGCCGATGAACATTCAGTACTTC. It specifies CASSLGHGPMNIQYF.

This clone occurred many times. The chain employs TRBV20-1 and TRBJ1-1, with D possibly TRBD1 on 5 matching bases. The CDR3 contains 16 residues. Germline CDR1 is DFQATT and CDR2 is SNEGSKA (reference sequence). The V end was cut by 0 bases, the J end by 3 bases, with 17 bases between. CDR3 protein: CSARDPTQGKDTEAFF. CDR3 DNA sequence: TGCAGTGCTAGAGACCCGACGCAGGGAAAGGACACTGAAGCTTTCTTT.

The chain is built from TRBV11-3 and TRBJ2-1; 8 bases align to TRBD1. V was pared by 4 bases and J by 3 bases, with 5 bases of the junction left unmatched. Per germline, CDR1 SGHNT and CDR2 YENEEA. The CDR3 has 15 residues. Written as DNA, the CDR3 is TGTGCCAGCAGCTCGGGGACAGGACTCTACAATGAGCAGTTCTTC. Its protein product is CASSSGTGLYNEQFF.

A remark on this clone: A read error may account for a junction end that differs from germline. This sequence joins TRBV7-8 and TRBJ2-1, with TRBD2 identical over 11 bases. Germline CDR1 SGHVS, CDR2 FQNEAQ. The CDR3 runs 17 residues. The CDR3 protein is CASSSLSGNSGRGVMVF. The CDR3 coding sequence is TGTGCCAGCAGCTCCCTCTCCGGGAATAGCGGGAGGGGAGTGATGGTCTTC.

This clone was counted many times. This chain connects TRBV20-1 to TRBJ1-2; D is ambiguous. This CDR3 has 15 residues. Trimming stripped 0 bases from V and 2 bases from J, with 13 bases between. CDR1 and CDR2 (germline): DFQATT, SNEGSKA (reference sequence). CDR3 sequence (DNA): TGCAGTGCTAGAGATCCAGGAACCGCGAACTATGGCTACACCTTC. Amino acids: CSARDPGTANYGYTF.

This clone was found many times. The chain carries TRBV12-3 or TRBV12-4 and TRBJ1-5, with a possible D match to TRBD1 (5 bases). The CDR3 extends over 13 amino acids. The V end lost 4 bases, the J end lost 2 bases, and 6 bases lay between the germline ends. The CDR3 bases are TGTGCCAGCAGTTGGGACGGCAATCAGCCCCAGCATTTT. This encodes CASSWDGNQPQHF.

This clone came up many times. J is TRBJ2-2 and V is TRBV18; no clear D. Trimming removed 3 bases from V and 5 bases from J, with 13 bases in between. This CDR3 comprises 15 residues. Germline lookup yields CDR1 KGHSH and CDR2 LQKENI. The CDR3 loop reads CASSPLGSPTGELFF. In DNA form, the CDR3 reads TGTGCCAGCTCACCTTTGGGAAGTCCTACCGGGGAGCTGTTTTTT.

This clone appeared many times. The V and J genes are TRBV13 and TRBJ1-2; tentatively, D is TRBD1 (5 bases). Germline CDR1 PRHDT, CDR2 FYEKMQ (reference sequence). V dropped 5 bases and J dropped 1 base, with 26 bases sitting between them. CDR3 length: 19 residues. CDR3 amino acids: CASSILPGSWRDHNYGYTF. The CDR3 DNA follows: TGTGCCAGCAGCATACTCCCAGGGTCCTGGAGGGATCATAACTATGGCTACACCTTC.

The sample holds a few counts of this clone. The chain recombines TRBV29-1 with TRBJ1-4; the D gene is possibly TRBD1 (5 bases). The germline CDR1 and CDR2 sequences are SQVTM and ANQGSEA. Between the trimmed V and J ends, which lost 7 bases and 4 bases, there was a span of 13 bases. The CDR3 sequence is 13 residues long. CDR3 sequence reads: CSAIDRINEKLFF. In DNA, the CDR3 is TGCAGCGCCATCGACAGAATTAATGAAAAACTGTTTTTT. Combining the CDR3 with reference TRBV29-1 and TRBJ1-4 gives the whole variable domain SAVISQKPSRDICQRGTSLTIQCQVDSQVTMMFWYRQQPGQSLTLIATANQGSEATYESGFVIDKFPISRPNLTFSTLTVSNMSPEDSSIYLCSAIDRINEKLFFGSGTQLSVL.

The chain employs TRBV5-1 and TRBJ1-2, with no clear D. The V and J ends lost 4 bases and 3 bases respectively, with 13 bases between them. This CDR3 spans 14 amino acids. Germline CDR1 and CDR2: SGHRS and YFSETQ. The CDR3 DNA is TGCGCCAGCAGCGTGGGGAGAGTTTACTATGGCTACACCTTC. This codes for CASSVGRVYYGYTF.

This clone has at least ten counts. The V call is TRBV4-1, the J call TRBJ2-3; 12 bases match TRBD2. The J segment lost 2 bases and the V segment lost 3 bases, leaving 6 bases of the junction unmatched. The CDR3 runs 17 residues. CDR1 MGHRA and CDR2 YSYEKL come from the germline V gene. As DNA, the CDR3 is TGCGCCAGCAGCCAGTCCGGGACTAGCGGGCTCACAGATACGCAGTATTTT. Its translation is CASSQSGTSGLTDTQYF.

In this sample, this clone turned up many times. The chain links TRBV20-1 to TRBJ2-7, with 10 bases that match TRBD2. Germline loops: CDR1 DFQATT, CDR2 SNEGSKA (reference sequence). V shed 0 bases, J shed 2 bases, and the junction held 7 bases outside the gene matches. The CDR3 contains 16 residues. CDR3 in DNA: TGCAGTGCTAGAGACCCTGGACTAGCGGAAGCCTACGAGCAGTACTTC. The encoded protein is CSARDPGLAEAYEQYF.